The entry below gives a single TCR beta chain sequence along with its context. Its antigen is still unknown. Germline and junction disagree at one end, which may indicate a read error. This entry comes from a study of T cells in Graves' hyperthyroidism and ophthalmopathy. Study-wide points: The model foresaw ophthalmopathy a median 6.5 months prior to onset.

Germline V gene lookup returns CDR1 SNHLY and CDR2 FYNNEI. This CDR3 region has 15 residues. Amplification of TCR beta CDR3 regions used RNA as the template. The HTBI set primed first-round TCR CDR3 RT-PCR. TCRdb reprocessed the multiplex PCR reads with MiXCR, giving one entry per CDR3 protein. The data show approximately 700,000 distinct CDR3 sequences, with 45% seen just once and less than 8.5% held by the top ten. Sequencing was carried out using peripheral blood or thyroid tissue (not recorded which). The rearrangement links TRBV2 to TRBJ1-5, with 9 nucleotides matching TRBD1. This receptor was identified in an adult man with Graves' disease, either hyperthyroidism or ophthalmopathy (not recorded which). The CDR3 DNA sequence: TGTGCCAGCAGGGAAGAGGACAGGGGATATCAGCCCCAGCATTTT. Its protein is CASREEDRGYQPQHF.